This TCR beta chain is from a study of shared clonotypes between healthy human individuals. The CDR3 consists of 15 residues. V lost 0 bases and J 8 bases, leaving 15 bases between the germline ends. Germline lookup yields CDR1 SGHRS and CDR2 YFSETQ. Only in-frame clones appear in the TCRdb table, and some are missing; sequencing was by immunoSEQ multiplex PCR. The sample consists of about 2.3 million clones, about 90% of them appearing once. This receptor was obtained from a man between 18 and 35 years old in good health. Some clones in this sample may be carry-over from other donors' samples. Sequenced input: naive CD4+ T cells from PBMCs. Indicated subset: CD45RA+ positively selected. The chain employs TRBV5-1 and TRBJ2-1; D is undetermined. CDR3 protein: CASSLEASAVDEQFF. The DNA of the CDR3 is TGCGCCAGCAGCTTGGAGGCCTCCGCTGTCGATGAGCAGTTCTTC.